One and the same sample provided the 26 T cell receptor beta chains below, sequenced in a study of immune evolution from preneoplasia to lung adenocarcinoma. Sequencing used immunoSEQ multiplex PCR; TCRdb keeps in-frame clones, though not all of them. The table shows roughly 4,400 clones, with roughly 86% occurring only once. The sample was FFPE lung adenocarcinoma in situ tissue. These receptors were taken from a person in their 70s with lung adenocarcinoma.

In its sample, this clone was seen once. Here the CDR3 reads CASSYGAYTEAFF. CDR3 nucleotides: TGTGCCAGCAGTTACGGCGCCTACACTGAAGCTTTCTTT. The chain uses TRBV6-5 and TRBJ1-1, with D unclear. The CDR3 is made up of 13 amino acids. Trimming cost V 2 bases and J 3 bases, with 7 bases left between them. Germline V gene sequence: CDR1 MNHEY, CDR2 SVGAGI.

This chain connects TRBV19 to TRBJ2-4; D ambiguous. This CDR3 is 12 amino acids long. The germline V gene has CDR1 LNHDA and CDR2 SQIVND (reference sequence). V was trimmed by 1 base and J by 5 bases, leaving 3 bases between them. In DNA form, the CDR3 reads TGTGCCAGTAGTATAGGGCAAAACATTCAGTACTTC. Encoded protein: CASSIGQNIQYF.

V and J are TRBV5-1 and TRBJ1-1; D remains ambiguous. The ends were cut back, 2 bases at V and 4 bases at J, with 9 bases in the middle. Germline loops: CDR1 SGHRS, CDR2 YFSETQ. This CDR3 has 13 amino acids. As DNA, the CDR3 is TGCGCCAGCAGCTTCAACAGTGGCACTGAAGCTTTCTTT. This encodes CASSFNSGTEAFF. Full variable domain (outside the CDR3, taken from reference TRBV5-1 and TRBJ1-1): KAGVTQTPRYLIKTRGQQVTLSCSPISGHRSVSWYQQTPGQGLQFLFEYFSETQRNKGNFPGRFSGRQFSNSRSEMNVSTLELGDSALYLCASSFNSGTEAFFGQGTRLTVV.

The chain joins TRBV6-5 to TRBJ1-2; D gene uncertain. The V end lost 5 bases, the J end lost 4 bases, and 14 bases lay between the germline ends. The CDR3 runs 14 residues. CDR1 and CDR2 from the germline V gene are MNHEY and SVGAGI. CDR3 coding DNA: TGTGCCAGCAGTCCGGGGATATCGGTCTATGGCTACACCTTC. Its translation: CASSPGISVYGYTF.

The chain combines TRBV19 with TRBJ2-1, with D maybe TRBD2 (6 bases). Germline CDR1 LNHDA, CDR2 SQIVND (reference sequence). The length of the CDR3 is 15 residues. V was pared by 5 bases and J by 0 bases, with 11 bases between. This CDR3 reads CASSRDWSSYNEQFF. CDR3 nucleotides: TGTGCCAGTAGTCGGGACTGGAGCTCCTACAATGAGCAGTTCTTC.

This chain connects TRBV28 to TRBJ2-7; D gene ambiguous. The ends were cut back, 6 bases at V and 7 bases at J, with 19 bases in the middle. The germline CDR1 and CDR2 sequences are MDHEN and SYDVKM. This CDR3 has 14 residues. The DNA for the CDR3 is TGTGCCAGCAGCATTATAGAGAACCCTGGGGAGCAGTACTTC. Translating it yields CASSIIENPGEQYF.

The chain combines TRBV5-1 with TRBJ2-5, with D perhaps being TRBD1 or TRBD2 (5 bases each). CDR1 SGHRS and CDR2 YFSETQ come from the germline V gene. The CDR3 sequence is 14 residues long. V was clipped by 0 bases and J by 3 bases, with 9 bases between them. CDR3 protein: CASSLGDGKETQYF. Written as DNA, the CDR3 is TGCGCCAGCAGCTTGGGGGACGGGAAAGAGACCCAGTACTTC. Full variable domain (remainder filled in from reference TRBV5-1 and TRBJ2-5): KAGVTQTPRYLIKTRGQQVTLSCSPISGHRSVSWYQQTPGQGLQFLFEYFSETQRNKGNFPGRFSGRQFSNSRSEMNVSTLELGDSALYLCASSLGDGKETQYFGPGTRLLVL.

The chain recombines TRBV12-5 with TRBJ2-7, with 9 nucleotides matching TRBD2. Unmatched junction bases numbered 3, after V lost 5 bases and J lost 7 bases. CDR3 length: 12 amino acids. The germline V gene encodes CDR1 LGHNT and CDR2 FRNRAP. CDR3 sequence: CASGHGLAEQYF. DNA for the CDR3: TGTGCTAGTGGTCACGGACTAGCGGAGCAGTACTTC.

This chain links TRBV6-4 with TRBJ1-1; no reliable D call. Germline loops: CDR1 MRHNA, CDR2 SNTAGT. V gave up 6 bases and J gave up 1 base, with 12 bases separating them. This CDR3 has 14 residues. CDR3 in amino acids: CASRAGPQNTEAFF. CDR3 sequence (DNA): TGTGCCAGCAGAGCCGGGCCTCAGAACACTGAAGCTTTCTTT.

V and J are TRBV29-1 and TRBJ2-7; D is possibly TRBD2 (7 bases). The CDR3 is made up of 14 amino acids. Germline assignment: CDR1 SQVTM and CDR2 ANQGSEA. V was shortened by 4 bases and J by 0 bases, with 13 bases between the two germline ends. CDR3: CSVGGGGNSYEQYF. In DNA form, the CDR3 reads TGCAGCGTTGGAGGGGGAGGGAACTCCTACGAGCAGTACTTC.

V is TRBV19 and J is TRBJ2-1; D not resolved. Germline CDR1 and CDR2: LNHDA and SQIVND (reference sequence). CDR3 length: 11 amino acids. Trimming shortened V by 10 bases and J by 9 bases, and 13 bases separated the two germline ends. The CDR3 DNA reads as TGTGCCACCGCAGTAAACCTTGAGCAGTTCTTC. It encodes CATAVNLEQFF.

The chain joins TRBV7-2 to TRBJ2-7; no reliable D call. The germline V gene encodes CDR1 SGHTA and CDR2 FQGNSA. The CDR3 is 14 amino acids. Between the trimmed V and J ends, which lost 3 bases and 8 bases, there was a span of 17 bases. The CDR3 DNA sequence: TGTGCCAGCAGCTTGGGCTTGGTCTATATCCAGCAGTACTTC. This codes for CASSLGLVYIQQYF.

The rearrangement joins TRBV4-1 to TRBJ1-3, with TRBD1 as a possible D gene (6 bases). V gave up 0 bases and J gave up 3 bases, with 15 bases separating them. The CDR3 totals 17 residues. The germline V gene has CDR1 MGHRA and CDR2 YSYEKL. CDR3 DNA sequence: TGCGCCAGCAGCCAAGATTACCAGGGGAAAGGTGGAAACACCATATATTTT. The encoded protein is CASSQDYQGKGGNTIYF.

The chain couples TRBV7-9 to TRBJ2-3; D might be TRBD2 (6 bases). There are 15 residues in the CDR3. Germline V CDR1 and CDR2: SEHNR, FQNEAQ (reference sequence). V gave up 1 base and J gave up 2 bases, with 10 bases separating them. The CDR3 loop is CASSLVAAPTDTQYF. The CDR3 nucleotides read TGTGCCAGCAGCTTAGTAGCGGCCCCCACAGATACGCAGTATTTT.

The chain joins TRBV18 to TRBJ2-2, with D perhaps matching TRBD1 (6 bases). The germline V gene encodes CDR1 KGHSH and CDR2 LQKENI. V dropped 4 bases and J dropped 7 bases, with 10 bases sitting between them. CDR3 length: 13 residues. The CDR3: CASSLQGRGELFF. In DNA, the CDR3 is TGTGCCAGCTCACTACAGGGTCGCGGGGAGCTGTTTTTT.

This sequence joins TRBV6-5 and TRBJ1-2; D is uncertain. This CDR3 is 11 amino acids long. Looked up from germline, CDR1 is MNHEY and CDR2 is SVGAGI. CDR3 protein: CPLGPIYGYTF. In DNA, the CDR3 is TGTCCACTCGGGCCAATCTATGGCTACACCTTC.

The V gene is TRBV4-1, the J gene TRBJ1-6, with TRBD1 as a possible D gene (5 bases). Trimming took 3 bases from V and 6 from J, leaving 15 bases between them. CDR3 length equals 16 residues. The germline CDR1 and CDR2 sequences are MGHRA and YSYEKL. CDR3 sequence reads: CASSQWAGGGNSPLHF. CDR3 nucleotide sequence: TGCGCCAGCAGCCAGTGGGCCGGGGGTGGTAATTCACCCCTCCACTTT.

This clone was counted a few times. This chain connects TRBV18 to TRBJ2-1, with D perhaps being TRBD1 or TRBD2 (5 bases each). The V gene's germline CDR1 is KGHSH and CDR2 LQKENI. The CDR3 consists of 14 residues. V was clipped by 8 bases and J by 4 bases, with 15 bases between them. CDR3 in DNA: TGTGCCAGCCGTGGGGGTATTGGATACAATGAGCAGTTCTTC. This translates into CASRGGIGYNEQFF.

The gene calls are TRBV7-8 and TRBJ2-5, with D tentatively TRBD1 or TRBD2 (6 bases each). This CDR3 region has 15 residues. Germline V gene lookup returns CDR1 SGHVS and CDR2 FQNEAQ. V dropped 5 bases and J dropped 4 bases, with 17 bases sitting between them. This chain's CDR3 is CASSTRGTSRETQYF. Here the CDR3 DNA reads TGTGCCAGCAGCACTCGGGGGACATCTCGAGAGACCCAGTACTTC.

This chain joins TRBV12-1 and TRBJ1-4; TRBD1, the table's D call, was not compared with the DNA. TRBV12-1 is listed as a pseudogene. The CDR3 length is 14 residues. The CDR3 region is CASSFVQVNEKLFF. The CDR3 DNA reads TGTGCCAGCAGCTTTGTACAAGTTAATGAAAAACTGTTTTTT.

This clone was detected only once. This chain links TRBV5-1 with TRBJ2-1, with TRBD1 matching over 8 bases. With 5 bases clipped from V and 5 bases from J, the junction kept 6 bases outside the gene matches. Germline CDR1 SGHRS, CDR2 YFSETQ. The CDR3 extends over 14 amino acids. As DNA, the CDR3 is TGCGCCAGCAGTCAGGGGGCAGGGAACAATGAGCAGTTCTTC. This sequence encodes CASSQGAGNNEQFF.

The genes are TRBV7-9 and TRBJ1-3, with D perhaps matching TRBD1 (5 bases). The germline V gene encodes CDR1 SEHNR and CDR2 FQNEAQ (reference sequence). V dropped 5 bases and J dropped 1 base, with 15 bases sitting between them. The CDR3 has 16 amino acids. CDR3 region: CASSLERRGSGNTIYF. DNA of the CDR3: TGTGCCAGCAGCCTAGAAAGAAGGGGTTCTGGAAACACCATATATTTT.

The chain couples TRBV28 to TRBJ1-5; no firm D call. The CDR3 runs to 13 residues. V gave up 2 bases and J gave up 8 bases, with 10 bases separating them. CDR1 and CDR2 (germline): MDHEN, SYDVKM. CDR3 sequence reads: CASSLALVKPQHF. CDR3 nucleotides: TGTGCCAGCAGTTTAGCATTGGTCAAGCCCCAGCATTTT.

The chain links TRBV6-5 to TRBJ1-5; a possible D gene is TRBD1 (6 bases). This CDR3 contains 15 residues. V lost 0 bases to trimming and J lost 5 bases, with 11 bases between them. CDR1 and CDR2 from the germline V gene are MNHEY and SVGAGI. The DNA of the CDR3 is TGTGCCAGCAGTTACTCATCAGGGGAGGATCAGCCCCAGCATTTT. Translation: CASSYSSGEDQPQHF.

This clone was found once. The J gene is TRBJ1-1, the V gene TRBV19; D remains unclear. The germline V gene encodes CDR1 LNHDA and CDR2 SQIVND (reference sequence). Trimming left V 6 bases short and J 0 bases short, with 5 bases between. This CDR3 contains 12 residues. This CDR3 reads CASSWVNTEAFF. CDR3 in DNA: TGTGCCAGTAGCTGGGTGAACACTGAAGCTTTCTTT.

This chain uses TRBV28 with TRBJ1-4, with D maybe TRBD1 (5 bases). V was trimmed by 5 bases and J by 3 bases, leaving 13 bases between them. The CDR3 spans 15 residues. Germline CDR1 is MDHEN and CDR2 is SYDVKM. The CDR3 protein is CASSPTGAANEKLFF. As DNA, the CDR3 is TGTGCCAGCAGTCCCACCGGGGCGGCTAATGAAAAACTGTTTTTT.